The 18 T cell receptor beta chains below all came from one sample that was sequenced in a study of regulatory T cells in long-lasting Graves disease. TCR beta libraries were built with iRepertoire HTBI primers and Arm-PCR of CDR3 regions. TCRdb reprocessed the multiplex PCR reads with MiXCR, giving one entry per CDR3 protein. The sample includes 310,000 or so distinct CDR3 sequences, more than 20% of them seen just once. Time point defined: persistent/refractory GD, antithyroid drugs over 5 years with positive TRAb. Isolated PBMC RNA provided the starting material for the TCR library. Source: peripheral blood mononuclear cells (PBMCs), taken when the disease was refractory, from a patient treated with antithyroid drugs. These receptors all come from a female donor with Graves disease.

This clonotype was seen repeatedly, ten times or more. Here the CDR3 DNA reads TGTGCCAGCAGCTCACGACAGGGGAAGGCGACCCAGTACTTC. It encodes CASSSRQGKATQYF. This chain joins TRBV7-9 and TRBJ2-5; the match to TRBD1 covers 8 bases. The CDR3 is 14 residues long. Per germline, CDR1 SEHNR and CDR2 FQNEAQ (reference sequence). The J segment lost 7 bases and the V segment lost 4 bases, leaving 8 bases of the junction unmatched.

This clonotype occurred a few times. The chain couples TRBV10-3 to TRBJ2-7; the D call may be TRBD1 or TRBD2 (5 bases each). V was clipped by 4 bases and J by 2 bases, with 15 bases between them. This CDR3 is built from 15 residues. In germline, CDR1 is ENHRY, CDR2 SYGVKD. The CDR3 coding sequence is TGTGCCATCAGTGGTTCCGGGACGGGGACCTACGAGCAGTACTTC. Its translation is CAISGSGTGTYEQYF.

Turning to this clonotype: A clone one base away is much larger, so this may be a read error. This chain links TRBV12-3 or TRBV12-4 with TRBJ1-2, with D unresolved. The CDR3 runs to 11 residues. The V gene lost 6 bases and the J gene lost 13 bases, with 15 bases spanning the gap. CDR3 nucleotide sequence: TGTGCCAGCAGACCCGGGGAGGGCCTCACCTTC. It translates to CASRPGEGLTF.

This clonotype was recorded a few times. The CDR3 loop reads CASSYGGDRGTNSPLHF. CDR3 in DNA: TGTGCCAGCAGTTACGGGGGGGATCGCGGTACTAATTCACCCCTCCACTTT. The rearrangement links TRBV6-2 or TRBV6-3 to TRBJ1-6, with D possibly matching TRBD1 (5 bases). Germline assignment: CDR1 MNHEY and CDR2 SVGEGT. This CDR3 has 17 amino acids. Trimming cost V 2 bases and J 6 bases, with 17 bases left between them.

The chain is built from TRBV15 and TRBJ2-7; the D gene is possibly TRBD2 (5 bases). CDR1 and CDR2 from the germline V gene are LNHNV and YYDKDF (reference sequence). The V end was cut by 2 bases, the J end by 5 bases, with 25 bases between. The CDR3 has 18 residues. CDR3 in DNA: TGTGCCACCAGCAGATTCTCCGTGAGTGACTACCATCCGGACGAGCAGTACTTC. Translation: CATSRFSVSDYHPDEQYF.

This clonotype was observed a handful of times. The rearrangement uses TRBV30 and TRBJ2-7, with D perhaps TRBD1 (5 bases). This CDR3 region has 13 residues. With 1 base removed from V and 2 bases from J, the gap between germline ends came to 9 bases. CDR1 GTSNPN and CDR2 SVGIG come from the germline V gene (reference sequence). The CDR3 spells CAWSAQGAYEQYF. The CDR3 DNA is TGTGCCTGGAGTGCGCAGGGTGCCTACGAGCAGTACTTC. Variable domain in full (rest from reference TRBV30 and TRBJ2-7): SQTIHQWPATLVQPVGSPLSLECTVEGTSNPNLYWYRQAAGRGLQLLFYSVGIGQISSEVPQNLSASRPQDRQFILSSKKLLLSDSGFYLCAWSAQGAYEQYFGPGTRLTVT.

This clonotype was seen only a few times. J is TRBJ2-7 and V is TRBV5-5; 13 nucleotides agree with TRBD2. Germline trimming cut 0 bases from V and 4 bases from J; bases unmatched to any gene: 13. The CDR3 has 19 amino acids. Germline V gene sequence: CDR1 SGHKS, CDR2 YYEKEE (reference sequence). Here the CDR3 reads CASSLAGTSGRAFGYEQYF. The CDR3 DNA reads TGTGCCAGCAGCTTGGCCGGAACTAGCGGGAGGGCCTTCGGGTACGAGCAGTACTTC. Supplemented by reference TRBV5-5 and TRBJ2-7, the full variable domain reads DAGVTQSPTHLIKTRGQQVTLRCSPISGHKSVSWYQQVLGQGPQFIFQYYEKEERGRGNFPDRFSARQFPNYSSELNVNALLLGDSALYLCASSLAGTSGRAFGYEQYFGPGTRLTVT.

The V and J genes are TRBV19 and TRBJ1-2, with D possibly matching TRBD1 (6 bases). The CDR3 is 14 amino acids. The V gene lost 7 bases and the J gene lost 5 bases, with 17 bases spanning the gap. The germline V gene has CDR1 LNHDA and CDR2 SQIVND (reference sequence). The CDR3 DNA follows: TGTGCCAGTACCACCGTTGGGGGCTATTATGGCTACACCTTC. It encodes CASTTVGGYYGYTF.

The chain is built from TRBV7-9 and TRBJ2-7; tentatively, D is TRBD1 or TRBD2 (5 bases each). The ends were cut back, 4 bases at V and 7 bases at J, with 26 bases in the middle. The germline V gene has CDR1 SEHNR and CDR2 FQNEAQ (reference sequence). The CDR3 extends over 17 amino acids. The DNA of the CDR3 is TGTGCCAGCAGCTCTTTAGGGGCCACTAGAGCGGTTTGGGAGCAGTACTTC. It translates to CASSSLGATRAVWEQYF.

The chain has TRBV7-2 and TRBJ2-1, with 7 bases lining up with TRBD2. The germline V gene has CDR1 SGHTA and CDR2 FQGNSA. The CDR3 runs to 13 residues. The V segment lost 8 bases and the J segment 0 bases; nucleotides outside the gene matches: 1. CDR3 amino acids: CASGGGSYNEQFF. The CDR3 coding sequence is TGTGCCAGCGGGGGGGGCTCCTACAATGAGCAGTTCTTC.

In this sample, this clonotype turned up a few times. The V gene is TRBV6-2 or TRBV6-3, the J gene TRBJ1-3, with D unclear. This CDR3 spans 16 amino acids. CDR1 and CDR2 from the germline V gene are MNHEY and SVGEGT. V was shortened by 5 bases and J by 0 bases, with 14 bases between the two germline ends. The CDR3 loop reads CASSTLSANSGNTIYF. The CDR3 nucleotides are TGTGCCAGCAGTACCCTAAGTGCAAACTCTGGAAACACCATATATTTT.

This clonotype was counted only a few times. The rearrangement links TRBV4-3 to TRBJ2-2, with 7 bases that match TRBD2. After removal of 4 bases from V and 1 base from J, the junction contained 6 bases not matched to a gene. Germline CDR1 reads LGHNA; CDR2 reads YSLEER. The CDR3 loop spans 16 amino acids. The CDR3 loop reads CASSPGGVWNTGELFF. The CDR3 DNA follows: TGCGCCAGCAGCCCGGGAGGCGTGTGGAACACCGGGGAGCTGTTTTTT.

This clonotype was found many times. V and J are TRBV11-1 and TRBJ2-7; no clear D. The ends were cut back, 5 bases at V and 2 bases at J, with 13 bases in the middle. Germline values: CDR1 SGHAT, CDR2 FQDESV (reference sequence). The CDR3 loop spans 14 amino acids. Here the CDR3 DNA reads TGTGCCAGCAGCGATACAGCTAAGACCTACGAGCAGTACTTC. It encodes CASSDTAKTYEQYF.

This clonotype was observed a few times. V and J are TRBV6-1 and TRBJ2-2, with D unresolved. V was cut by 6 bases and J by 8 bases, with 10 bases left in between. Germline V lookup: CDR1 MNHNS, CDR2 SASEGT. The CDR3 sequence is 12 residues long. In DNA form, the CDR3 reads TGTGCCAGCAGATCGCTGGGTGGGGAGCTGTTTTTT. Protein sequence: CASRSLGGELFF.

The J gene is TRBJ1-1, the V gene TRBV30; possibly TRBD1 for D (6 bases). There are 15 residues in the CDR3. Trimming removed 5 bases at V and 1 base at J, with 17 bases between. Germline CDR1 GTSNPN, CDR2 SVGIG (reference sequence). The CDR3 here is CAWFGGLTSNTEAFF. CDR3 DNA: TGTGCCTGGTTCGGGGGGCTTACCTCGAACACTGAAGCTTTCTTT.

This rearrangement joins TRBV3-1 to TRBJ2-7, with 7 bases matching TRBD1. The V gene's germline CDR1 is LGHDT and CDR2 YNNKEL (reference sequence). CDR3 size: 14 residues. Unmatched junction bases numbered 5, after V lost 6 bases and J lost 0 bases. The CDR3 sequence: CASSRQGRSYEQYF. CDR3 nucleotides: TGTGCCAGCAGTAGACAGGGTCGCTCCTACGAGCAGTACTTC.

In the case of this clonotype: A much larger clonotype is one base distant, so this may be a read error. This chain uses TRBV6-2 or TRBV6-3 with TRBJ2-5; D call uncertain. Germline CDR1 is MNHEY and CDR2 is SVGEGT. The CDR3 loop spans 13 amino acids. The CDR3 sequence is CAGSASIFETQYF. The CDR3 bases are TGTGCCGGCAGTGCGTCAATTTTCGAGACCCAGTACTTC.

The table lists this clonotype with a count of one. One end of the junction varies from germline; a read error may be responsible. V usage is TRBV6-5 and J usage is TRBJ2-7, with TRBD2 matching over 9 bases. CDR1 and CDR2 (germline): MNHEY, SVGAGI. The CDR3 has 19 residues. The CDR3: CAGSYSFLPGGRASGEQYF. The DNA for the CDR3 is TGTGCCGGCAGTTACTCATTCCTCCCTGGCGGGAGGGCCTCAGGCGAGCAGTACTTC.